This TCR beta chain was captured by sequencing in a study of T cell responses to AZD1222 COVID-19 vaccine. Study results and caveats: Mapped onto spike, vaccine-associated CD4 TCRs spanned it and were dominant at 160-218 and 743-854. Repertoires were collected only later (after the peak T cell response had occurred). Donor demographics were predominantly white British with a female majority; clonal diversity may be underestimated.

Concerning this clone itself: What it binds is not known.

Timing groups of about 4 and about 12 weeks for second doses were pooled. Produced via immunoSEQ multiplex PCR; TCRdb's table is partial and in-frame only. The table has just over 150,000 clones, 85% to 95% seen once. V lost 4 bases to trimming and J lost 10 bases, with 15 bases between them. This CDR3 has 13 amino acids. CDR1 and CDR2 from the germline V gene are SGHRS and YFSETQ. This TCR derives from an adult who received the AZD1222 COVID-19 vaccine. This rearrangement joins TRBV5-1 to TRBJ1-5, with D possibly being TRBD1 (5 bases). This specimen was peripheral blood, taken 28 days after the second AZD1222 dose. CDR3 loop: CASSMAAGGPQHF. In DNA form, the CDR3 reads TGCGCCAGCAGCATGGCAGCCGGGGGACCCCAGCATTTT.